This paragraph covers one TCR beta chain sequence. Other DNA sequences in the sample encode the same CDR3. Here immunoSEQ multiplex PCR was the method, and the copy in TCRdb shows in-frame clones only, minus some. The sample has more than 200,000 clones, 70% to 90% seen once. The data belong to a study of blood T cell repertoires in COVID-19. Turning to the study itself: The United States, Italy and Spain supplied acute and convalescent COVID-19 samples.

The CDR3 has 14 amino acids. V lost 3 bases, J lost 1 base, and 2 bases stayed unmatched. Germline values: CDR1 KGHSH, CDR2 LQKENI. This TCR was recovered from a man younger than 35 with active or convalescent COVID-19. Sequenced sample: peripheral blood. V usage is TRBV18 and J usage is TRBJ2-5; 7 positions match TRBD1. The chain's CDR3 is CASSPSGGQETQYF. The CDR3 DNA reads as TGTGCCAGCTCACCCTCAGGGGGCCAAGAGACCCAGTACTTC.